The clone carrying this T cell receptor beta chain was detected a few times. Its antigen is currently unknown. The source of the sample is a study of CD8 T cells in ankylosing spondylitis. Study-wide findings and caveats: Clones tied to disease were said to be significantly enriched in matched ankylosing spondylitis synovial fluid. Relatively scarce in peripheral blood, disease-linked clones were CD8+.

This CDR3 is 14 amino acids long. J lost 5 bases, V lost 8 bases, and 9 bases had no gene match. The germline V gene encodes CDR1 LNHDA and CDR2 SQIVND (reference sequence). Quantitative 5'-RACE with molecular barcodes generated TCR beta libraries. TCRdb reprocessed the 5' RACE reads via MiXCR and lists one record per CDR3 protein. The sample carries about 340,000 distinct CDR3 sequences, roughly 15% recorded once. V usage is TRBV19 and J usage is TRBJ1-5; 7 positions agree with TRBD1. Sequencing was performed on blood, either unsorted or a sorted T cell fraction (not recorded which). The sequence was obtained from a male donor with ankylosing spondylitis or in good health (not recorded which). CDR3 nucleotides: TGTGCCAGTGAAACCGACAGGGTCCATCAGCCCCAGCATTTT. Translation gives CASETDRVHQPQHF.